This T cell receptor (beta chain) was identified in a study of T-cell reconstitution after alpha-beta-depleted transplantation in children. The authors prepared the TCRbeta library with unique molecular identifiers. TCRdb itself ran the PCR reads through MiXCR, one entry per CDR3 protein. Of 350,000 to 400,000 distinct CDR3 sequences in the sample, 13% were seen once. Germline V gives CDR1 WSHSY, CDR2 SAAADI. Trimming removed 3 bases from V and 5 bases from J, with 13 bases in between. The CDR3 runs to 14 residues. The starting material was PBMCs, obtained from the stem cell graft. The origin of this receptor is a human donor who donated a stem cell graft to a child with Fanconi anemia. This chain links TRBV10-2 with TRBJ2-5, with a tentative D call TRBD1 (6 bases). The DNA for the CDR3 is TGCGCCAGCAGTGAAATAGGGGGTGGGGAGACCCAGTACTTC. Translating gives CASSEIGGGETQYF.